The rows below give T cell receptor beta chains drawn from one sample of a study of cytomegalovirus exposure and HLA in healthy donors. Measured with immunoSEQ multiplex PCR; TCRdb has only the in-frame clones, and not every one. The table records tens of thousands of clones, almost 70% of them present only once. Sequencing used PBMCs. The origin of the receptors is a woman between 45 and 65 years old in good health and CMV-seronegative. Each CDR3 is given with its conserved first and last residue. D genes are given only for firm matches. Clone size is shown for a subset of rows, as once, few, many or a class of expanded clone.

V: TRBV6-5; size: .; D: .; J: TRBJ2-7; DNA: TGTGCCAGCAGCGTCCCAGAACCCTCCTACGAGCAGTACTTC; CDR3: CASSVPEPSYEQYF
V: TRBV4-1; size: few; D: .; J: TRBJ1-4; DNA: TGCGCCAGCAGCCAAGACCGGCCCCAAAAGGAGGAACTGTTTTTT; CDR3: CASSQDRPQKEELFF
V: TRBV29-1; size: .; D: TRBD1; J: TRBJ1-2; DNA: TGCAGCACCCTAGACAGGGGGCAATATGGCTACACCTTC; CDR3: CSTLDRGQYGYTF
V: TRBV5-1; size: .; D: TRBD2; J: TRBJ2-7; DNA: TGCGCCAGCAGCGGTAGCGGGGGACCCTACGAGCAGTACTTC; CDR3: CASSGSGGPYEQYF
V: TRBV6-1; size: medium-sized; D: .; J: TRBJ2-4; DNA: TGTGCCAGCAGCAAACCGGGAACAAACATTCAGTACTTC; CDR3: CASSKPGTNIQYF
V: TRBV14; size: .; D: .; J: TRBJ2-5; DNA: TGTGCCAGCAGCCACAGGGGAAGTGAGACCCAGTACTTC; CDR3: CASSHRGSETQYF
V: TRBV7-9; size: .; D: TRBD2; J: TRBJ2-1; DNA: TGTGCCAGCAGCTTAGGGGGGACTATGGGGCTAAATGAGCAGTTCTTC; CDR3: CASSLGGTMGLNEQFF
V: TRBV5-4; size: .; D: TRBD1; J: TRBJ1-2; DNA: TGTGCCAGCAGCAGCCTTCAGGGGGACTATGGCTACACCTTC; CDR3: CASSSLQGDYGYTF
V: TRBV6-5; size: once; D: TRBD1; J: TRBJ1-1; DNA: TGTGCCAGCACCTTCGACAGGGACATGAACACTGAAGCTTTCTTT; CDR3: CASTFDRDMNTEAFF
V: TRBV7-2; size: .; D: .; J: TRBJ1-6; DNA: TGTGCCAGCAGCTTACGGGGGGGTTCACCCCTCCACTTT; CDR3: CASSLRGGSPLHF
V: TRBV7-2; size: .; D: .; J: TRBJ1-6; DNA: TGTGCCAGCAGTACGGACAGAGCCTATAATTCACCCCTCCACTTT; CDR3: CASSTDRAYNSPLHF
V: TRBV6-6; size: .; D: .; J: TRBJ2-1; DNA: TGTGCCAGCAGTTACGTGGCGGAGGAGCAGTTCTTC; CDR3: CASSYVAEEQFF
V: TRBV28; size: .; D: .; J: TRBJ2-7; DNA: TGTGCCAGCAGTTCATCCGGGACTGCCATTTACGAGCAGTACTTC; CDR3: CASSSSGTAIYEQYF
V: TRBV6-1; size: .; D: TRBD2; J: TRBJ2-6; DNA: TGTGCCAGCAGTGTGACTAGCGGGAGGGCCGATCGGTCTGGGGCCAACGTCCTGACTTTC; CDR3: CASSVTSGRADRSGANVLTF
V: TRBV29-1; size: .; D: .; J: TRBJ2-1; DNA: TGCAGCCCCCGCTCCTACAATGAGCAGTTCTTC; CDR3: CSPRSYNEQFF
V: TRBV5-1; size: .; D: .; J: TRBJ1-6; DNA: TGCGCCAGCAGCTTGGCCAACGTTGAGAATTCACCCCTCCACTTT; CDR3: CASSLANVENSPLHF
V: TRBV27; size: .; D: .; J: TRBJ1-2; DNA: TGTGCCAGCAGTTTAACCGGGACATTTAAGGGCTACACCTTC; CDR3: CASSLTGTFKGYTF
V: TRBV7-2; size: .; D: .; J: TRBJ2-7; DNA: TGTGCCAGCAGCTTACCCCCCGGACCACTAGCCTACGAGCAGTACTTC; CDR3: CASSLPPGPLAYEQYF
V: TRBV20-1; size: .; D: .; J: TRBJ1-1; DNA: TGCAGTGCTAGACCCTTGACTGAAGCTTTCTTT; CDR3: CSARPLTEAFF
V: TRBV29-1; size: few; D: TRBD1; J: TRBJ2-1; DNA: TGCAGCGTTGAGGGCGGGACAGGTATGAATGAGCAGTTCTTC; CDR3: CSVEGGTGMNEQFF
V: TRBV5-1; size: .; D: .; J: TRBJ2-1; DNA: TGCGCCAGCAGCTTGGTGGAGAGGCGGGAAGAGTACAATGAGCAGTTCTTC; CDR3: CASSLVERREEYNEQFF
V: TRBV4-1; size: .; D: .; J: TRBJ1-5; DNA: TGCGCCAGCAGCCAAGATTTGGCAGGGGTTTATCAGCCCCAGCATTTT; CDR3: CASSQDLAGVYQPQHF
V: TRBV7-6; size: .; D: TRBD2; J: TRBJ2-2; DNA: TGTGCCAGCAGCTTAGGCTTTAGCGGGAGTAGCACCGGGGAGCTGTTTTTT; CDR3: CASSLGFSGSSTGELFF
V: TRBV29-1; size: .; D: .; J: TRBJ2-5; DNA: TGCAGCGTGGCCCAGGGGGGAGAGACCCAGTACTTC; CDR3: CSVAQGGETQYF
V: TRBV4-2; size: few; D: .; J: TRBJ2-2; DNA: TGTGCCAGCAGCCAAGAAACAGGATACACCGGGGAGCTGTTTTTT; CDR3: CASSQETGYTGELFF
V: TRBV7-3; size: .; D: TRBD2; J: TRBJ2-5; DNA: TGTGCCAGCAGCGCCTTAGCGGGGGGAGAGGCCCAGTACTTC; CDR3: CASSALAGGEAQYF
V: TRBV6-5; size: .; D: .; J: TRBJ2-7; DNA: TGTGCCAGCAGTTACTCGAGGCAGGGGCGCGAGCAGTACTTC; CDR3: CASSYSRQGREQYF
V: TRBV5-1; size: .; D: TRBD2; J: TRBJ2-1; DNA: TGCGCCAGCAGCTCCGGGACTAGCGCCTACAATGAGCAGTTCTTC; CDR3: CASSSGTSAYNEQFF
V: TRBV5-1; size: .; D: .; J: TRBJ2-7; DNA: TGCGCCAGCAGCTTGGTTCGAGGAGGGGCCTACGAGCAGTACTTC; CDR3: CASSLVRGGAYEQYF
V: TRBV30; size: .; D: .; J: TRBJ1-5; DNA: TGTGCCTGGAGTGTAATAAGCAATCAGCCCCAGCATTTT; CDR3: CAWSVISNQPQHF
V: TRBV5-1; size: .; D: .; J: TRBJ2-1; DNA: TGCGCCAGCAGCCTGGATTCACTCTCCTACAATGAGCAGTTCTTC; CDR3: CASSLDSLSYNEQFF
V: TRBV2; size: .; D: TRBD1; J: TRBJ2-7; DNA: TGTGCCAGCAGTGGGACAGGGGGCGAGCAGTACTTC; CDR3: CASSGTGGEQYF
V: TRBV6-1; size: .; D: .; J: TRBJ1-1; DNA: TGTGCCAGCAGACCCAGGGAGGGGAACACTGAAGCTTTCTTT; CDR3: CASRPREGNTEAFF
V: TRBV29-1; size: once; D: TRBD1; J: TRBJ1-1; DNA: TGCAGCGCCGACAGGGGTACTGAAGCTTTCTTT; CDR3: CSADRGTEAFF
V: TRBV5-4; size: .; D: TRBD1; J: TRBJ1-1; DNA: TGTGCCAGCAGAGGACAGGGGACTGAAGCTTTCTTT; CDR3: CASRGQGTEAFF
V: TRBV5-1; size: .; D: TRBD1; J: TRBJ1-4; DNA: TGCGCCAGCAGCTCCAACTTAGGACAGGCGGAAAAACTGTTTTTT; CDR3: CASSSNLGQAEKLFF
V: TRBV28; size: .; D: TRBD2; J: TRBJ2-7; DNA: TGTGCCAGCAGTGGGAGCGGGAGGGTCGCGTACTTC; CDR3: CASSGSGRVAYF
V: TRBV5-1; size: .; D: .; J: TRBJ2-1; DNA: TGCGCCAGCAGCCTAACAGAAGGTGAGCAGTTCTTC; CDR3: CASSLTEGEQFF
V: TRBV7-7; size: .; D: .; J: TRBJ2-1; DNA: TGTGCCAGCAGCTCCACAGTAGGTGAGCAGTTCTTC; CDR3: CASSSTVGEQFF
V: TRBV13; size: .; D: TRBD1; J: TRBJ2-5; DNA: TGTGCCAGCCTCTTGGGACAGCGAGTGGAGACCCAGTACTTC; CDR3: CASLLGQRVETQYF
V: TRBV5-1; size: .; D: .; J: TRBJ2-1; DNA: TGCGCCAGCAGCTTGGATCCGGGGAGGAATGAGCAGTTCTTC; CDR3: CASSLDPGRNEQFF
V: TRBV9; size: .; D: TRBD1; J: TRBJ2-6; DNA: TGTGCCAGCAGCTTCAACAGGGGGAATTCTGGGGCCAACGTCCTGACTTTC; CDR3: CASSFNRGNSGANVLTF
V: TRBV25-1; size: .; D: TRBD2; J: TRBJ2-1; DNA: TGTGCCAGCATTTCAGCGGGAGGGTTTGGTGAGCAGTTCTTC; CDR3: CASISAGGFGEQFF
V: TRBV5-1; size: few; D: .; J: TRBJ2-1; DNA: TGCGCCAGCAGCTTGGCGGCGGCTGGTGGAGAGCAGTTCTTC; CDR3: CASSLAAAGGEQFF
V: TRBV5-4; size: .; D: .; J: TRBJ1-1; DNA: TGTGCCAGCAGATCTGGAGACAGTGGCACTGAAGCTTTCTTT; CDR3: CASRSGDSGTEAFF
V: TRBV5-1; size: few; D: .; J: TRBJ1-2; DNA: TGCGCCAGCAGCTTGGCACAGGGTGGCTATGGCTACACCTTC; CDR3: CASSLAQGGYGYTF
V: TRBV7-2; size: .; D: .; J: TRBJ1-5; DNA: TGTGCCAGCAGCCCTAGGGGTAGCAATCAGCCCCAGCATTTT; CDR3: CASSPRGSNQPQHF
V: TRBV6-5; size: .; D: .; J: TRBJ1-2; DNA: TGTGCCAGCAGTTACGGGTCTAGCTATGGCTACACCTTC; CDR3: CASSYGSSYGYTF
V: TRBV6-5; size: .; D: TRBD2; J: TRBJ2-2; DNA: TGTGCCAGCAGCAGGGAGGGTGCAGAGCTGTTTTTT; CDR3: CASSREGAELFF
V: TRBV5-1; size: few; D: .; J: TRBJ2-3; DNA: TGCGCCAGCAGCTTGGATCAGAGCACAGATACGCAGTATTTT; CDR3: CASSLDQSTDTQYF
V: TRBV5-1; size: .; D: .; J: TRBJ2-3; DNA: TGCGCCAGCAGCTCGGGTTCCACAGATACGCAGTATTTT; CDR3: CASSSGSTDTQYF
V: TRBV15; size: .; D: TRBD1; J: TRBJ1-5; DNA: TGTGCCACCAGCAGAGTATCAGGGGGGCTTTTATTCGGGGATCAGCCCCAGCATTTT; CDR3: CATSRVSGGLLFGDQPQHF
V: TRBV9; size: once; D: .; J: TRBJ2-3; DNA: TGTGCCAGCACCTCGAGTACAGATACGCAGTATTTT; CDR3: CASTSSTDTQYF
V: TRBV10-1; size: .; D: TRBD2; J: TRBJ2-1; DNA: TGCGCCAGCAGTATAAGCGGGAGTTCCTACAATGAGCAGTTCTTC; CDR3: CASSISGSSYNEQFF
V: TRBV7-9; size: .; D: .; J: TRBJ1-2; DNA: TGTGCCAGCAGCTTAGCGCCCCACAGTAACAACTATGGCTACACCTTC; CDR3: CASSLAPHSNNYGYTF
V: TRBV5-1; size: few; D: .; J: TRBJ1-1; DNA: TGCGCCAGCAGCTTGGGCCCCCTAGGCGCTGAAGCTTTCTTT; CDR3: CASSLGPLGAEAFF
V: TRBV5-1; size: few; D: .; J: TRBJ1-3; DNA: TGCGCCAGCAGCTTTTCACAGGGAAACACCATATATTTT; CDR3: CASSFSQGNTIYF